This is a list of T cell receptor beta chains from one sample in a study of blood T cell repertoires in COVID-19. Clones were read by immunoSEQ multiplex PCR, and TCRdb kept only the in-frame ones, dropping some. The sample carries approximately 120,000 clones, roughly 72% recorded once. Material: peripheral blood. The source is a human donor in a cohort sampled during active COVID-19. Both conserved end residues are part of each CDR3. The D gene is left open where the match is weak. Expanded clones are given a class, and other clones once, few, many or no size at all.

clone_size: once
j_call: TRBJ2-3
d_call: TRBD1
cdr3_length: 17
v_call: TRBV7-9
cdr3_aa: CASSLGLQGAKADTQYF
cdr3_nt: TGTGCCAGCAGCTTAGGTTTGCAGGGGGCCAAGGCTGATACGCAGTATTTT

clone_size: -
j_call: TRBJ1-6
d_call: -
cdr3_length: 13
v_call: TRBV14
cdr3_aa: CASSQDHWSPLHF
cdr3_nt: TGTGCCAGCAGCCAAGATCACTGGTCACCCCTCCACTTT

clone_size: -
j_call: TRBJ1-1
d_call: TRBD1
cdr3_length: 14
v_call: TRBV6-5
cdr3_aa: CASSRDRGNTEAFF
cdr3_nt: TGTGCCAGCAGCCGTGACAGGGGTAACACTGAAGCTTTCTTT

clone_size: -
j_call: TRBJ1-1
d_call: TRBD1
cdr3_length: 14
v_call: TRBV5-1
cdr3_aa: CASSFPGQTTEAFF
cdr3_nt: TGCGCCAGCAGCTTCCCGGGACAGACAACTGAAGCTTTCTTT

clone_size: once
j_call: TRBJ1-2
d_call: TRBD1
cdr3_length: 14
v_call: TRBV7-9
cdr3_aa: CASSHRDRDYGYTF
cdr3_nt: TGTGCCAGCAGCCACCGGGACAGGGATTATGGCTACACCTTC

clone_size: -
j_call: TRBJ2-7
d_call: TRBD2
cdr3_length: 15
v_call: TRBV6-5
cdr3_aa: CASSYLAGTSYEQYF
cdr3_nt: TGTGCCAGCAGTTACCTAGCGGGGACCTCCTACGAGCAGTACTTC

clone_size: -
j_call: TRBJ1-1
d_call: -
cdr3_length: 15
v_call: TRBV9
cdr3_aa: CASSVAKTGNTEAFF
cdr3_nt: TGTGCCAGCAGCGTAGCCAAGACAGGGAACACTGAAGCTTTCTTT

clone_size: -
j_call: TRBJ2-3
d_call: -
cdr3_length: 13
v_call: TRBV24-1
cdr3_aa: CATTDSFSLGQYF
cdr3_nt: TGTGCCACCACGGACAGCTTCTCTCTCGGGCAGTATTTT

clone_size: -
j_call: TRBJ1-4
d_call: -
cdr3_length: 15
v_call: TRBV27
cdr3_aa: CASSLGTGANEKLFF
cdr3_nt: TGTGCCAGCAGTTTAGGTACAGGAGCTAATGAAAAACTGTTTTTT

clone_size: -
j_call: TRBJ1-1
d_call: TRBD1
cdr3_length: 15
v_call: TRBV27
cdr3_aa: CASSLTGGGLAEAFF
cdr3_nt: TGTGCCAGCAGTCTCACAGGGGGGGGGTTGGCTGAAGCTTTCTTT

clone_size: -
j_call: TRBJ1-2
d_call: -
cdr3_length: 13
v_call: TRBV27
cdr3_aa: CASSLRQGYGYTF
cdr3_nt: TGTGCCAGCAGTTTGCGGCAGGGCTATGGCTACACCTTC

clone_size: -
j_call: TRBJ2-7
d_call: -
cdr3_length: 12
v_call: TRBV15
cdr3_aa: CATSEPGREQYF
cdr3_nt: TGTGCCACCAGCGAGCCTGGGAGGGAGCAGTACTTC

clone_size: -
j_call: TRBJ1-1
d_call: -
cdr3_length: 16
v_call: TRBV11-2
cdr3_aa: CASSLDGLGFDTEAFF
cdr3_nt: TGTGCCAGCAGCTTAGATGGTCTGGGCTTCGACACTGAAGCTTTCTTT

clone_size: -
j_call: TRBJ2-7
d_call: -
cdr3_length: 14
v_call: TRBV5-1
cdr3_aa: CASSFTGDTYEQYF
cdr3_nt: TGCGCCAGCAGCTTTACAGGTGACACCTACGAGCAGTACTTC

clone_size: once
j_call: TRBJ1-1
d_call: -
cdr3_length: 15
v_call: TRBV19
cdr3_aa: CASLFIGRGNTEAFF
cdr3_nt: TGTGCCAGTTTGTTCATAGGAAGAGGGAACACTGAAGCTTTCTTT

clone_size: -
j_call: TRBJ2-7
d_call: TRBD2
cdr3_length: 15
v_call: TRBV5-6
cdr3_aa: CASSSGALRTYEQYF
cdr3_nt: TGTGCCAGCAGCAGCGGGGCTTTGAGAACCTACGAGCAGTACTTC

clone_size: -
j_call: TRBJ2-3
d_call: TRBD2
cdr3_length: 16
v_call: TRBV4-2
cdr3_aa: CASSQGAGVGTDTQYF
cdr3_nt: TGTGCCAGCAGCCAAGGAGCGGGGGTTGGCACAGATACGCAGTATTTT

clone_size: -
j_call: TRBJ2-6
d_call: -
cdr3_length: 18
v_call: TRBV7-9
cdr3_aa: CASSLEQGLRSGANVLTF
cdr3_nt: TGTGCCAGCAGCTTAGAGCAGGGCCTGAGGTCTGGGGCCAACGTCCTGACTTTC

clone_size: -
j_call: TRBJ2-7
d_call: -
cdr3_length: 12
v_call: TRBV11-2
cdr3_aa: CAGQGDSYEQYF
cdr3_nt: TGTGCCGGCCAGGGCGATTCCTACGAGCAGTACTTC

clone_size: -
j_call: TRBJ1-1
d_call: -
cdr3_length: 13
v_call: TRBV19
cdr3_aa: CASSIMLGAEAFF
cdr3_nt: TGTGCCAGTAGTATTATGTTGGGCGCTGAAGCTTTCTTT

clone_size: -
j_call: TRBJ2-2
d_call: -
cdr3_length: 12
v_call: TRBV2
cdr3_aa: CASRKATGELFF
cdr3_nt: TGTGCCAGCAGGAAAGCCACCGGGGAGCTGTTTTTT

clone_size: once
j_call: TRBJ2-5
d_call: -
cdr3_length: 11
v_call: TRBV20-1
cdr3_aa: CSARIPETQYF
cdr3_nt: TGCAGTGCTAGAATTCCGGAGACCCAGTACTTC

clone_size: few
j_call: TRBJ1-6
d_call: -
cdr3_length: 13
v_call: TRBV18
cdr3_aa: CASSPPGHLPLHF
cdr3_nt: TGTGCCAGCTCACCGCCGGGACATCTCCCCCTCCACTTT

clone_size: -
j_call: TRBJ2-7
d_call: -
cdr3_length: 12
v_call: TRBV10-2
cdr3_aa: CASSDGSYEQYF
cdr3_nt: TGCGCCAGCAGTGACGGCTCCTACGAGCAGTACTTC

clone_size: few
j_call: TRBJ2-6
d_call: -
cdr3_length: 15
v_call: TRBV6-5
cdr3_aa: CASREGLAGANVLTF
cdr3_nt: TGTGCCAGCAGGGAGGGCCTCGCCGGGGCCAACGTCCTGACTTTC

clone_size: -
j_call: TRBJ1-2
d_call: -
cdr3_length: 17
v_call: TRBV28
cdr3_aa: CASSPWGEGGYPGGYTF
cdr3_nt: TGTGCCAGCAGTCCTTGGGGGGAAGGCGGGTACCCTGGGGGCTACACCTTC

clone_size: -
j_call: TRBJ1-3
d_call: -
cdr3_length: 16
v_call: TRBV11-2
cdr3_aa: CASSSFRGGRGNTIYF
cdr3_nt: TGTGCCAGCAGCTCATTCCGTGGGGGCCGCGGAAACACCATATATTTT

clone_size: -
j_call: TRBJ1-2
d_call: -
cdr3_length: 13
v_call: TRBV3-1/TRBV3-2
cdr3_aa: CASSPGGDRGYTF
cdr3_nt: TGTGCCAGCAGCCCGGGGGGGGACCGTGGCTACACCTTC

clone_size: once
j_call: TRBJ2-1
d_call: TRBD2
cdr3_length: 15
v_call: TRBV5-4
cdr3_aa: CASSLTSGGAGEQFF
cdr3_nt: TGTGCCAGCAGCTTGACCAGCGGGGGGGCTGGTGAGCAGTTCTTC

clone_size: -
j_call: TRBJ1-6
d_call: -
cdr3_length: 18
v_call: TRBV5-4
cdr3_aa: CASSFFLPQGGMGSPLHF
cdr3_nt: TGTGCCAGCAGCTTTTTTCTACCACAGGGTGGCATGGGTTCACCCCTCCACTTT

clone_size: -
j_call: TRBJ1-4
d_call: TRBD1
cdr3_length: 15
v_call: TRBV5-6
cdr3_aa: CASNTRDRGGEKLFF
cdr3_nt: TGTGCCAGCAACACCAGGGACAGGGGAGGAGAAAAACTGTTTTTT

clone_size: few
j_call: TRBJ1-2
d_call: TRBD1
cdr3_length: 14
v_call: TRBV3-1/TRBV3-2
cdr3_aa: CASSFRDSSRGYTF
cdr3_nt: TGTGCCAGCAGCTTCCGGGACAGCTCTAGGGGCTACACCTTC

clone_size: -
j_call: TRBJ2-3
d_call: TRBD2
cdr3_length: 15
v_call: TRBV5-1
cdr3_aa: CASTRLAGSTDTQYF
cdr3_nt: TGCGCCAGCACCCGACTAGCGGGGAGCACAGATACGCAGTATTTT

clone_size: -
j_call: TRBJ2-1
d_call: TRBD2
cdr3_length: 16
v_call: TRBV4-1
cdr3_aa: CASSPRGGGPNNEQFF
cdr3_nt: TGCGCCAGCAGCCCGCGGGGGGGCGGGCCCAACAATGAGCAGTTCTTC

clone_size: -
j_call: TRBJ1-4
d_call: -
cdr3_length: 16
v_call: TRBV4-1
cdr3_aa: CASSQVSQSSYEKLFF
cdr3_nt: TGCGCCAGCAGCCAAGTCTCACAGAGCTCTTATGAAAAACTGTTTTTT

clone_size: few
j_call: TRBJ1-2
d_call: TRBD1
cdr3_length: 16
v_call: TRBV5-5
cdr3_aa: CASSPDRGLALYGYTF
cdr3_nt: TGTGCCAGCAGCCCCGACAGGGGGCTCGCTCTCTATGGCTACACCTTC

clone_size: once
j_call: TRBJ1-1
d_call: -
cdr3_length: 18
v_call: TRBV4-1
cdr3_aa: CASSPSWFRDTKNTEAFF
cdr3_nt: TGCGCCAGCAGCCCCAGTTGGTTCCGGGACACCAAGAACACTGAAGCTTTCTTT

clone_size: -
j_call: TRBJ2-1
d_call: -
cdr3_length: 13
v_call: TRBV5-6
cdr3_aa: CASSVRERNEQFF
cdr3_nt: TGTGCCAGCAGCGTGCGGGAACGGAATGAGCAGTTCTTC

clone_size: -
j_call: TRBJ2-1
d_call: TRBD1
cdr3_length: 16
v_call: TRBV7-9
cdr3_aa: CASSPTGTGGLYEQFF
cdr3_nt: TGTGCCAGCAGCCCGACCGGGACAGGGGGCCTCTATGAGCAGTTCTTC

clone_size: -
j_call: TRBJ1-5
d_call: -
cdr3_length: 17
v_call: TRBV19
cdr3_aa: CASSISDGGGTNQPQHF
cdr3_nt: TGTGCCAGTAGTATATCGGATGGCGGGGGGACGAATCAGCCCCAGCATTTT

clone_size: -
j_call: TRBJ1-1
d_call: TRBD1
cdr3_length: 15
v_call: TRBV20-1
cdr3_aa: CSASSMGQGDTEAFF
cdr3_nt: TGCAGTGCTAGTTCCATGGGACAGGGGGACACTGAAGCTTTCTTT